The T cell receptor (beta chain) described here comes from a study of T cell clonotyping in hematopoietic cell transplantation (dated by TCRdb to the early 2020s). Some background on the complete study: A total of 130 or so blood samples were gathered in the study from 30 to 40 consecutive transplant recipients along with their related donors. Recruitment of patients was conducted between late 2015 and early 2017, and follow-up was continued until September 2020 or death. Broad study findings and their caveats: The sample size was limited, and CD4 and CD8 repertoire contributions could not be separated because cells were not sorted. Broader posttransplant TCR repertoire diversity was predicted by donor and pretransplant recipient Inverse Simpson Index values. A decrease in recipient TCR diversity was observed after transplant, and a progressive increase in pathologically expanded clonotypes was seen from day 30 to day 180. Only a small fraction of recipient repertoires overlapped donor repertoires, with over 97% appearing de novo at the given depth.

The germline V gene encodes CDR1 MNHNS and CDR2 SASEGT. The junction carries 15 bases between V and J, which are trimmed by 3 bases and 9 bases respectively. Counted from cysteine to phenylalanine, this CDR3 has 13 amino acids. The DNA shown is the 39-base CDR3, in frame from base 1. The immunoSEQ assay, a bias-controlled multiplex PCR using V- and J-specific primers, was used to amplify TCR beta CDR3 regions from genomic DNA. A second PCR step added a proprietary barcode and Illumina adapter sequences to the CDR3 amplicons. An Illumina MiSeq instrument was used to sequence the CDR3 libraries. For the original study's pipeline: Export and quality control were done with immunoSEQ Analyzer 3.0, while downstream analyses used R Bioconductor and Immunarch. Repertoire metrics were calculated using only productive rearrangements within the normalized downsampled data set. Pathologically expanded clonotypes were defined as those larger than 5 templates in the normalized cohort. Repertoire diversity was measured with the Inverse Simpson Index. CMV-specificity analyses were carried out on the non-normalized data set to capture all clonotypes. TCRdb's version of the immuneACCESS table is confined to in-frame rearrangements and falls short of the full clone set. An unresolved V gene accounts for under half of the shortfall where checked; the remainder is of unknown origin. V, J and clone size are taken as reported in that table, and D and trimming were inferred from the DNA itself. Across this sample there are 11,000 or so clones, with approximately 51% seen only once. The ten largest clones represent approximately 10% of the sample.

Concerning this clone: The antigen it binds to is not known. No much larger clone exists at a distance of one base, and base qualities are not known.

Related transplant donors provided blood samples for TCR beta sequencing. Using Nuclei Lysis Solution, genomic DNA was extracted from unfractionated peripheral blood mononuclear cells that were either fresh or cryopreserved. This chain is built from TRBV6-1 and TRBJ2-7; the D gene is perhaps TRBD1, from 5 matching bases. What was sequenced was peripheral blood mononuclear cells. The TCR comes from a man aged 50 to 59 in good health. Some clones in this sample may be carry-over from other donors' samples. The DNA reads TGTGCCAGCAGTGAGGGTAGTTGGGGCGGGCAGTACTTC. Its translation reads: CASSEGSWGGQYF.